This entry lists 9 T cell receptor beta chains sequenced from one sample in a study of control samples from healthy donors and cancer patients. Some clones are missing from TCRdb's copy, which holds only in-frame ones; the method was immunoSEQ multiplex PCR. Of 150,000 to 200,000 clones in the sample, 91% were seen once. The sample was blood. The receptor set was obtained from a middle-aged woman in good health.

The rearrangement uses TRBV3-1 (or the pseudogene TRBV3-2) and TRBJ1-6, with no clear D. Germline V CDR1 and CDR2: LGHDT, YNNKEL (reference sequence). The CDR3 runs 14 residues. V lost 3 bases and J lost 8, with 11 bases in between. The CDR3 spells CASSQTRRDSPLHF. As DNA, the CDR3 is TGTGCCAGCAGCCAGACTCGTCGGGATTCACCCCTCCACTTT.

The gene calls are TRBV3-1 (or the pseudogene TRBV3-2) and TRBJ1-3; D remains unclear. Per germline, CDR1 LGHDT and CDR2 YNNKEL (reference sequence). The V end lost 6 bases, the J end lost 4 bases, and 10 bases lay between the germline ends. This CDR3 has 13 residues. In DNA form, the CDR3 reads TGTGCCAGCAGTCCAATGGAGGGAAACACCATATATTTT. Amino acid sequence: CASSPMEGNTIYF.

This clone was detected a few times. V usage is TRBV6-1 and J usage is TRBJ1-1, with TRBD1 matching over 7 bases. Trimming at V came to 3 bases and at J to 6 bases, leaving 4 bases not matched to a gene. Germline lookup yields CDR1 MNHNS and CDR2 SASEGT. This CDR3 spans 13 amino acids. The CDR3 coding sequence is TGTGCCAGCAGTGATGGAGGGACAGCTGAAGCTTTCTTT. As protein: CASSDGGTAEAFF.

The genes are TRBV7-3 and TRBJ2-1; D ambiguous. The CDR3 is 13 residues long. The germline V and J ends were trimmed by 0 bases and 1 base, with 1 base remaining between them. CDR1 SGHTA and CDR2 FQGTGA come from the germline V gene. The CDR3 sequence is CASSLTSYNEQFF. In DNA, the CDR3 is TGTGCCAGCAGCTTAACGTCCTACAATGAGCAGTTCTTC.

CDR3 sequence: CASSPLAGEETQYF. Here the CDR3 DNA reads TGTGCCAGCAGTCCCTTGGCGGGGGAAGAGACCCAGTACTTC. V is TRBV27 and J is TRBJ2-5; TRBD2 agrees at 7 bases. In germline, CDR1 is MNHEY, CDR2 SMNVEV (reference sequence). The CDR3 length is 14 residues. After removal of 5 bases from V and 3 bases from J, the junction contained 6 bases not matched to a gene.

The chain has TRBV5-1 and TRBJ2-2; the D gene could be TRBD1 or TRBD2 (6 bases each). This CDR3 has 13 amino acids. Germline CDR1 and CDR2: SGHRS and YFSETQ. The V and J ends lost 4 bases and 9 bases respectively, with 13 bases between them. CDR3 region: CASSQGGGWELFF. DNA of the CDR3: TGCGCCAGCAGCCAAGGGGGAGGCTGGGAGCTGTTTTTT.

The chain recombines TRBV2 with TRBJ2-7, with D perhaps assigned TRBD1 or TRBD2 (5 bases each). CDR1 is SNHLY and CDR2 is FYNNEI in the germline V gene. The germline V and J ends were trimmed by 8 bases and 3 bases, with 14 bases remaining between them. The CDR3 runs 13 residues. CDR3 sequence reads: CASRDPEDYEQYF. DNA for the CDR3: TGTGCCAGCCGGGACCCCGAGGACTACGAGCAGTACTTC.

The chain joins TRBV19 to TRBJ1-6; the match to TRBD1 covers 7 bases. The trim removed 8 bases at V and 4 bases at J, leaving 5 bases unmatched. This CDR3 region has 14 residues. CDR1 is LNHDA, CDR2 SQIVND, per germline (reference sequence). The CDR3 DNA is TGTGCCAGTTGGACAGGAGGATATAATTCACCCCTCCACTTT. It translates to CASWTGGYNSPLHF. The full variable domain, rest sourced from reference TRBV19 and TRBJ1-6, is DGGITQSPKYLFRKEGQNVTLSCEQNLNHDAMYWYRQDPGQGLRLIYYSQIVNDFQKGDIAEGYSVSREKKESFPLTVTSAQKNPTAFYLCASWTGGYNSPLHFGNGTRLTVT.

The V and J genes are TRBV2 and TRBJ2-7, with D tentatively TRBD1 (5 bases). This CDR3 comprises 16 residues. Trimming shortened V by 6 bases and J by 2 bases, and 20 bases separated the two germline ends. Germline CDR1 SNHLY, CDR2 FYNNEI. This chain's CDR3 is CASRIINDRAPYEQYF. CDR3 nucleotide sequence: TGTGCCAGCAGGATCATAAACGACAGAGCACCCTACGAGCAGTACTTC.